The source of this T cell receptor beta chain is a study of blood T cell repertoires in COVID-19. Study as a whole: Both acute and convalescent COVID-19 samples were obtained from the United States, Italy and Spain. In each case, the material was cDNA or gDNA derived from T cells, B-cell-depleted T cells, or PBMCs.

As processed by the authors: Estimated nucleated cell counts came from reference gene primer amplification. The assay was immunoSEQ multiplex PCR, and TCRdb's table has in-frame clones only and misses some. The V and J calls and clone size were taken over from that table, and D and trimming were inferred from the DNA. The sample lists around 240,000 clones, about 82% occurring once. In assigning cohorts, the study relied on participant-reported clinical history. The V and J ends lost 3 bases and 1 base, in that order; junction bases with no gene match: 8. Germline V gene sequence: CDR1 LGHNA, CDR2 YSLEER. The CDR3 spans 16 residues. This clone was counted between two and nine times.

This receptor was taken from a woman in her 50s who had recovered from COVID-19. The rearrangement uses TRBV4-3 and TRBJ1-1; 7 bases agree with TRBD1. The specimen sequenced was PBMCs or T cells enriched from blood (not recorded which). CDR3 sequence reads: CASSHPTQGGNTEAFF. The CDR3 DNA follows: TGCGCCAGCAGCCATCCTACTCAGGGGGGGAACACTGAAGCTTTCTTT.